One sample yielded the 10 T cell receptor beta chains listed below, sequenced in a study of naive and memory T cell subsets. Ligated cDNA underwent four rounds of PCR with nested alpha and beta constant region primers and SP2. TCRdb independently ran MiXCR on the 5' RACE reads; one entry per CDR3 protein. The sample includes approximately 49,000 distinct CDR3 sequences, roughly 4.7% of them seen just once. TCR cDNA received a 3' ligated oligonucleotide that carried a UMI. Receptors originate from a female donor in good health.

This clonotype came up many times. V is TRBV7-6 and J is TRBJ1-3; D is unresolved. CDR1 and CDR2 from the germline V gene are SGHVS and FNYEAQ. This CDR3 spans 13 amino acids. Trimming took 5 bases from V and 7 from J, leaving 12 bases between them. The CDR3 region is CASSANRRNTIYF. CDR3 coding DNA: TGTGCCAGCAGCGCTAATCGGCGGAACACCATATATTTT.

The chain is built from TRBV29-1 and TRBJ2-7, with 8 bases matching TRBD1. The V gene's germline CDR1 is SQVTM and CDR2 ANQGSEA. This CDR3 comprises 11 residues. Trimming cost V 8 bases and J 6 bases; bases outside gene matches: 6. The CDR3 here is CSSSGGGEQYF. DNA of the CDR3: TGCAGCTCCTCAGGGGGCGGCGAGCAGTACTTC.

There are many counts of this clonotype. The J gene is TRBJ2-7, the V gene TRBV7-2; D call uncertain. Per the germline V gene, CDR1 is SGHTA and CDR2 is FQGNSA. The V end was cut by 3 bases, the J end by 6 bases, with 6 bases between. The CDR3 sequence is 11 residues long. The CDR3 coding sequence is TGTGCCAGCAGCTTTTCGTCCGAGCAGTACTTC. Translation: CASSFSSEQYF.

This clonotype was counted ten times or more. The chain is built from TRBV6-1 and TRBJ1-1; 8 bases agree with TRBD1. J lost 0 bases, V lost 6 bases, and 6 bases had no gene match. CDR3 length: 15 amino acids. CDR1 is MNHNS and CDR2 is SASEGT in the germline V gene. In DNA, the CDR3 is TGTGCCAGCAGAAGCGGACAGGGATTGAACACTGAAGCTTTCTTT. Protein sequence: CASRSGQGLNTEAFF.

The genes are TRBV6-6 and TRBJ1-1, with D possibly being TRBD1 (6 bases). The length of the CDR3 is 14 residues. CDR1 and CDR2 from the germline V gene are MNHNY and SVGAGI (reference sequence). Trimming pared 6 bases from V and 4 bases from J, leaving 15 bases between. The CDR3 coding sequence is TGTGCCAGCAGCCTAGGGGGAGGGAGCACTGAAGCTTTCTTT. Translating gives CASSLGGGSTEAFF.

This clonotype has ten or more counts. V and J are TRBV10-3 and TRBJ2-7, with a weak D call TRBD1 (5 bases). The V end was cut by 4 bases, the J end by 5 bases, with 12 bases between. Germline V gene data show CDR1 as ENHRY and CDR2 as SYGVKD. This CDR3 is 13 amino acids long. This chain's CDR3 is CAISVGQGDEQYF. CDR3 DNA sequence: TGTGCCATCAGTGTCGGCCAGGGTGACGAGCAGTACTTC.

This clonotype was recorded a few times. The chain has TRBV2 and TRBJ2-2; TRBD2 matches at 7 bases. V dropped 4 bases and J dropped 5; count of bases not matched to a gene: 7. The CDR3 totals 15 residues. Germline CDR1 reads SNHLY; CDR2 reads FYNNEI. CDR3 sequence: CASSVPGGCTGELFF. The CDR3 DNA is TGTGCCAGCAGTGTCCCGGGAGGTTGTACCGGGGAGCTGTTTTTT.

There are many counts of this clonotype. V gene TRBV28 combines with J gene TRBJ2-7; 8 bases agree with TRBD2. Germline trimming cut 2 bases from V and 9 bases from J; bases unmatched to any gene: 0. Germline assignment: CDR1 MDHEN and CDR2 SYDVKM. This CDR3 has 11 amino acids. Here the CDR3 DNA reads TGTGCCAGCAGTTTACTAGCGGGGCAGTACTTC. Translation: CASSLLAGQYF. Full variable domain (missing parts from reference TRBV28 and TRBJ2-7): DVKVTQSSRYLVKRTGEKVFLECVQDMDHENMFWYRQDPGLGLRLIYFSYDVKMKEKGDIPEGYSVSREKKERFSLILESASTNQTSMYLCASSLLAGQYFGPGTRLTVT.

This clonotype was counted many times. V is TRBV4-3 and J is TRBJ2-7, with 9 bases fitting TRBD2. The CDR3 runs to 15 residues. CDR1 LGHNA and CDR2 YSLEER come from the germline V gene. J was trimmed by 2 bases and V by 1 base; bases with no gene match: 3. The CDR3 loop reads CASSQGASGTYEQYF. The CDR3 DNA sequence: TGCGCCAGCAGCCAAGGAGCTAGCGGGACCTACGAGCAGTACTTC.

In this sample, this clonotype turned up a few times. CDR3: CASSQGTGMNEQFF. The CDR3 DNA is TGTGCCAGCAGTCAAGGGACAGGGATGAATGAGCAGTTCTTC. The chain is built from TRBV27 and TRBJ2-1; 9 bases agree with TRBD1. This CDR3 is 14 amino acids long. CDR1 is MNHEY, CDR2 SMNVEV, per germline (reference sequence). V lost 5 bases to trimming and J lost 7 bases; unmatched junction nucleotides: 6.